This TCR beta chain was retrieved from a study of siplizumab effects on memory and regulatory T cells (dated by TCRdb to the late 2010s). Describing the broader study: The effect of the anti-CD2 antibody siplizumab on alloreactive T-cell subsets was examined in allogeneic mixed lymphocyte reactions constructed from human PBMCs.

Concerning this clone: The target of this receptor is not known. It has no much larger one-base neighbor in the sample; base qualities were not kept.

The receptor library was made with the immunoSEQ multiplex PCR assay. The deep sequencing platform assayed some 90,000 TCR templates per sample. Genomic DNA extracted from sorted T cells was the material used for TCRbeta CDR3 sequencing. As for the authors' bioinformatics: The R programming language was used for clonal analysis of the TCRbeta CDR3 data. Alloreactive CD4+ and CD8+ clones were defined by comparing unstimulated samples with post-reaction CFSE-low samples. Regulatory or non-regulatory origin was assigned to alloreactive CD4+ clones by matching of sequences to sorted unstimulated Treg and non-Treg repertoires. The clones in this table, taken by TCRdb from immuneACCESS, are in-frame only. Not every clone is retained; where verified, under half of the shortfall comes from an unresolved V gene, and the cause of the rest is unknown. Clonal size and the V and J genes are those of that table, whereas D and trimming came from the DNA. Here the sample has over 85,000 clones; 95% to 97% occur a single time. Roughly 0.031% of the sample belongs to the ten largest clones.

In addition, sequencing in three donor pairs included unstimulated CD8+ effector memory subsets alongside CD4+ naive, CD8+ naive, CD8+ TEMRA and CD4+ memory subsets. Sorted unstimulated T cells and proliferating T cells recovered from mixed lymphocyte reactions underwent TCRbeta CDR3 sequencing. Fresh whole blood from some eleven HLA-typed healthy donors was used to isolate PBMCs. Including cysteine and phenylalanine, the CDR3 has 12 amino acids. Of all the DNA, just the CDR3 is kept, 36 bases in frame from base 1. V and J are truncated by 11 bases and 6 bases respectively, leaving an intervening sequence of 13 bases. Sequences SGHAT (CDR1) and FQNNGV (CDR2) are obtained from the germline V gene. The study at large found these results: The cumulative frequency of alloreactive sequences traceable to unstimulated CD4+ memory T cells was significantly reduced by siplizumab. No functional confirmation was obtained for the suppressive function of proliferating Tregs from siplizumab cultures. Among mappable alloreactive CD4+ clones, the Treg-derived fraction averaged around 63% with siplizumab versus 25% to 30% in control reactions. Unstimulated naive T cells appeared to be more diverse than memory T cells, and naive cells seemed to make a substantial contribution to the alloresponse. A naive or memory phenotype could not be assigned to roughly 75-97% of proliferating CD4+ or CD8+ clones. Because sequences below about 10^-5 frequency were poorly captured, only a minor fraction of alloreactive clones could be mapped to unstimulated subsets.

The chain is made from TRBV11-2 and TRBJ1-4; a tentative D match to TRBD1 spans 5 bases. This receptor was identified in a human donor in good health. The sample comprised naive CD4+ T cells sorted from blood. This specimen's cell subset or site label, per the study, means: unstimulated naive T cells. The DNA reads TGTGCCGTGGCGGGGGGGGATGAAAAACTGTTTTTT. This sequence encodes CAVAGGDEKLFF.